A selection of T cell receptor beta chains follows, all from one sample in a study of cytomegalovirus exposure and HLA in healthy donors. Measured with immunoSEQ multiplex PCR; TCRdb has only the in-frame clones, and not every one. The sample lists about 160,000 clones, approximately 80% seen once, with 3.7% in the top ten. Sequencing used PBMCs. These receptors came from a man aged 25-40 years in good health and CMV-seropositive. The CDR3 runs from the conserved cysteine through the conserved F or W. The D gene is left open where the match is weak. Not every row has a clone size; where given, it reads once, few, many or a size class.

>TRBD2|TRBJ2-1|TRBV30|NA
CAWSRGGPNNEQFF
TGTGCCTGGAGTCGGGGGGGCCCCAACAATGAGCAGTTCTTC
>TRBD1|TRBJ1-5|TRBV27|once
CASRGTGGLNQPQHF
TGTGCCAGCAGGGGGACAGGGGGCTTAAATCAGCCCCAGCATTTT
>NA|TRBJ1-1|TRBV7-9|NA
CASSLGGPTEAFF
TGTGCCAGCAGCTTGGGGGGGCCTACTGAAGCTTTCTTT
>NA|TRBJ2-7|TRBV4-1|NA
CASSQVRDSQYEQYF
TGCGCCAGCAGCCAAGTAAGAGACTCGCAATACGAGCAGTACTTC
>NA|TRBJ1-5|TRBV19|NA
CASLGTFPQPQHF
TGTGCCAGTCTCGGGACTTTCCCTCAGCCCCAGCATTTT
>NA|TRBJ1-1|TRBV21-1|NA
CASSKSRTENTEAFF
TGTGCCAGCAGCAAGTCCCGGACAGAGAACACTGAAGCTTTCTTT
>TRBD2|TRBJ2-7|TRBV28|NA
CASIRGTSGGEQYF
TGTGCCAGCATTCGTGGGACTAGCGGGGGGGAGCAGTACTTC
>NA|TRBJ1-6|TRBV14|few
CASSQDRGSYNSPLHF
TGTGCCAGCAGCCAAGATCGGGGTTCCTATAATTCACCCCTCCACTTT
>NA|TRBJ1-1|TRBV11-2|NA
CASSFGGRRTEAFF
TGTGCCAGCAGCTTTGGCGGGAGGAGGACTGAAGCTTTCTTT
>NA|TRBJ2-1|TRBV5-6|NA
CASSLDYTYNEQFF
TGTGCCAGCAGCTTGGACTATACCTACAATGAGCAGTTCTTC
>NA|TRBJ1-1|TRBV19|few
CASSLQAFTEAFF
TGTGCCAGTAGTCTACAGGCTTTCACTGAAGCTTTCTTT
>NA|TRBJ1-3|TRBV28|NA
CAGQGGAGNTIYF
TGTGCCGGTCAAGGGGGAGCTGGAAACACCATATATTTT
>NA|TRBJ2-1|TRBV4-3|few
CASSQGLNNEQFF
TGCGCCAGCAGCCAAGGGCTGAACAATGAGCAGTTCTTC
>NA|TRBJ2-7|TRBV19|NA
CASSMSVTYEQYF
TGTGCCAGTAGTATGTCTGTTACCTACGAGCAGTACTTC
>NA|TRBJ1-2|TRBV4-1|NA
CASSATGLTYGYTF
TGCGCCAGCAGCGCGACAGGTCTTACCTATGGCTACACCTTC
>TRBD1|TRBJ2-2|TRBV18|NA
CASSPTGGASGELFF
TGTGCCAGCTCACCGACAGGGGGCGCGTCGGGGGAGCTGTTTTTT
>NA|TRBJ2-1|TRBV27|NA
CASSYSSYNEQFF
TGTGCCAGCAGTTACAGCTCCTACAATGAGCAGTTCTTC
>TRBD1|TRBJ2-6|TRBV6-7|few
CASSFHRGPGANVLTF
TGTGCCAGCAGTTTCCACAGGGGGCCAGGGGCCAACGTCCTGACTTTC
>TRBD2|TRBJ2-3|TRBV4-1|once
CASSLRTSNTDTQYF
TGCGCCAGCAGCCTCCGGACTAGCAACACAGATACGCAGTATTTT
>NA|TRBJ2-1|TRBV5-1|NA
CASSIGLDNEQFF
TGCGCCAGCAGCATAGGACTTGACAATGAGCAGTTCTTC
>TRBD1|TRBJ1-4|TRBV6-6|NA
CASDGQGNEKLFF
TGTGCCAGCGATGGACAGGGTAATGAAAAACTGTTTTTT
>TRBD2|TRBJ2-5|TRBV28|NA
CASTLRTWSLAGRTGETQYF
TGTGCCAGCACCCTACGCACTTGGTCACTAGCGGGCCGTACCGGGGAGACCCAGTACTTC
>NA|TRBJ1-6|TRBV5-6|NA
CASSGQWGVIAYNSPLHF
TGTGCCAGCAGCGGCCAATGGGGGGTAATCGCCTATAATTCACCCCTCCACTTT
>TRBD2|TRBJ2-1|TRBV6-1|once
CASSSSGGAYEQFF
TGTGCCAGCAGCTCTAGCGGGGGGGCCTATGAGCAGTTCTTC
>NA|TRBJ2-7|TRBV27|NA
CASSFGLYYEQYF
TGTGCCAGCAGTTTTGGGCTGTACTACGAGCAGTACTTC